This T cell receptor (beta chain) was captured in a study of metastatic and nonmetastatic thyroid tumors. Study-level background: Where malignant and benign thyroid patients were concerned, repertoires were compared across blood and tumor or nodule tissue. Notes on the study in general: It was reportedly found that TCR beta diversity was significantly higher in malignant thyroid tumors than in benign nodules, a difference seen in both blood and tumor samples.

This clone was counted at least ten times. Its antigen is unknown. No patient had received any treatment before thyroid surgery. The length of the CDR3 is 16 residues. Germline values: CDR1 MGHRA, CDR2 YSYEKL. Trimming removed 5 bases from V and 3 bases from J; junction bases left unmatched: 8. In the original workflow: To classify distant metastasis in papillary thyroid cancer, a model was built from CDR3 differences across clinicopathological groups. With MiXCR, TCRdb reprocessed the PCR reads. The authors' filters were not applied to this entry. In the table there are about 19,000 clones, around a sixth of which are singletons.

The specimen sequenced was blood. The V call is TRBV4-1, the J call TRBJ1-4; 8 bases fit TRBD1. The source of this sequence is a male donor with papillary thyroid cancer or a benign thyroid nodule (not recorded which). Some clones in this sample may be carry-over from other donors' samples. The chain's CDR3 is CASSTPGTGSNEKLFF. As DNA, the CDR3 is TGCGCCAGCAGCACTCCCGGGACAGGATCTAATGAAAAACTGTTTTTT.